One sample yielded the 9 T cell receptor beta chains listed below, sequenced in a study of blood T cell repertoires in COVID-19. This table comes from immunoSEQ multiplex PCR, and its TCRdb copy is limited to in-frame clones, with some not included. Of about 230,000 clones in the sample, under 90% were seen once. Sequenced sample: PBMCs or T cells enriched from blood (not recorded which). The receptors come from a woman under 40 with acute COVID-19.

The chain has TRBV27 and TRBJ1-5, with D perhaps matching TRBD1 (5 bases). The CDR3 is made up of 17 amino acids. Germline CDR1 reads MNHEY; CDR2 reads SMNVEV (reference sequence). Trimming removed 1 base from V and 7 bases from J, with 20 bases in between. CDR3 residues: CASSLLGLARDSQPQHF. The CDR3 coding sequence is TGTGCCAGCAGTTTATTGGGGCTGGCCAGGGATTCGCAGCCCCAGCATTTT.

V and J are TRBV2 and TRBJ2-4; D is unresolved. Germline CDR1 and CDR2: SNHLY and FYNNEI. The CDR3 is 15 amino acids. The V and J ends lost 5 bases and 0 bases respectively, with 11 bases between them. CDR3 protein: CASSPEFLAKNIQYF. The CDR3 DNA is TGTGCCAGCAGTCCCGAGTTCCTAGCCAAAAACATTCAGTACTTC.

The chain has TRBV6-2 or TRBV6-3 and TRBJ1-4, with 10 positions matching TRBD1. Looked up from germline, CDR1 is MNHEY and CDR2 is SVGEGT. The trim removed 5 bases at V and 10 bases at J, leaving 13 bases unmatched. The CDR3 contains 16 residues. The CDR3 is CASSGTDRDRGGKLFF. CDR3 DNA sequence: TGTGCCAGCAGTGGCACCGACCGGGACAGGGGAGGAAAACTGTTTTTT.

The rearrangement joins TRBV11-2 to TRBJ2-5; 15 bases are shared with TRBD2. The CDR3 consists of 19 residues. After removal of 5 bases from V and 4 bases from J, the junction contained 14 bases not matched to a gene. Germline assignment: CDR1 SGHAT and CDR2 FQNNGV. The DNA for the CDR3 is TGTGCCAGCAGCCCCGGGACTAGCGGGGGGCCGTATCTTTTAGAGACCCAGTACTTC. Translation: CASSPGTSGGPYLLETQYF.

This clone was detected once. The chain has TRBV19 and TRBJ1-2; no firm D call. From germline, CDR1 is LNHDA and CDR2 SQIVND (reference sequence). The CDR3 sequence is 13 residues long. Trimming stripped 2 bases from V and 4 bases from J, with 8 bases between. The CDR3 sequence is CASSITEFYGYTF. CDR3 in DNA: TGTGCCAGTAGTATAACGGAGTTCTATGGCTACACCTTC. The full variable domain, completed using reference TRBV19 and TRBJ1-2, is DGGITQSPKYLFRKEGQNVTLSCEQNLNHDAMYWYRQDPGQGLRLIYYSQIVNDFQKGDIAEGYSVSREKKESFPLTVTSAQKNPTAFYLCASSITEFYGYTFGSGTRLTVV.

This chain joins TRBV28 and TRBJ1-1; D call uncertain. The CDR3 covers 13 residues. In germline, CDR1 is MDHEN, CDR2 SYDVKM. Between the trimmed V and J ends, which lost 4 bases and 4 bases, there was a span of 10 bases. The CDR3 DNA reads as TGTGCCAGCAGTTCCGGGTTTGCCACTGAAGCTTTCTTT. Amino acids: CASSSGFATEAFF.

DNA for the CDR3: TGTGCCAGCAGCTTAGTGGGCCGGGGGGAGTACAATGAGCAGTTCTTC. This gives the protein CASSLVGRGEYNEQFF. This chain connects TRBV11-2 to TRBJ2-1; 7 bases fit TRBD2. J lost 4 bases, V lost 1 base, and 7 bases had no gene match. Germline CDR1 SGHAT, CDR2 FQNNGV. The CDR3 is 16 amino acids. The full variable domain, with the rest looked up from reference TRBV11-2 and TRBJ2-1, is EAGVAQSPRYKIIEKRQSVAFWCNPISGHATLYWYQQILGQGPKLLIQFQNNGVVDDSQLPKDRFSAERLKGVDSTLKIQPAKLEDSAVYLCASSLVGRGEYNEQFFGPGTRLTVL.

The chain combines TRBV10-3 with TRBJ1-3, with D unresolved. With 9 bases removed from V and 7 bases from J, the gap between germline ends came to 13 bases. Germline V gene lookup returns CDR1 ENHRY and CDR2 SYGVKD. The CDR3 consists of 12 residues. The CDR3 loop reads CAIGGSLNTIYF. DNA for the CDR3: TGTGCCATTGGCGGTTCCCTCAACACCATATATTTT.

This chain uses TRBV19 with TRBJ2-1; 7 bases agree with TRBD2. The V gene's germline CDR1 is LNHDA and CDR2 SQIVND (reference sequence). The CDR3 runs 16 residues. J was trimmed by 5 bases and V by 4 bases; bases with no gene match: 11. The CDR3 DNA sequence: TGTGCCAGTAGTACCTTCCCCAACGGGGGGAACAATGAGCAGTTCTTC. Amino acids: CASSTFPNGGNNEQFF.